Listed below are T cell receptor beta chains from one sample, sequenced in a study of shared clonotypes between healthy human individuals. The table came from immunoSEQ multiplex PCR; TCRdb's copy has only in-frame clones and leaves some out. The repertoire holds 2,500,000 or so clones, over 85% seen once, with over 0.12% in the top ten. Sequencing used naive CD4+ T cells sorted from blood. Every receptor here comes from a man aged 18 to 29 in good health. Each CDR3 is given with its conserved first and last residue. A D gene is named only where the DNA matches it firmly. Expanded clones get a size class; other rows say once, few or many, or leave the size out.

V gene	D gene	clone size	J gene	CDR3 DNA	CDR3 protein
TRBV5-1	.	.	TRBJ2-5	TGCGCCAGCAGCTTGGTCGTATCCAAAATCGAGACCCAGTACTTC	CASSLVVSKIETQYF
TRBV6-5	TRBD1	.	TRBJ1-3	TGTGCCAGCAGGGACGGACAGGGAGTAGGAAACACCATATATTTT	CASRDGQGVGNTIYF
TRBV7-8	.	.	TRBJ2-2	TGTGCCAGCAGCCTACGGGGGACCGGGGAGCTGTTTTTT	CASSLRGTGELFF
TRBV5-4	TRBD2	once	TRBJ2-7	TGTGCCAGCAGCTTGGACGGGGCTAGCGGGAACTACGAGCAGTACTTC	CASSLDGASGNYEQYF
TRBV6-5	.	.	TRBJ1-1	TGTGCCAGCAGTGCGGACGGAGTGAACACTGAAGCTTTCTTT	CASSADGVNTEAFF
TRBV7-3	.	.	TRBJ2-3	TGTGCCAGCAGCTTCCGGACCAGGAACACAGATACGCAGTATTTT	CASSFRTRNTDTQYF
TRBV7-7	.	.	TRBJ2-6	TGTGCTAGCAGCCCCGGGACGTGGGACTCTGGGGCCAACGTCCTGACTTTC	CASSPGTWDSGANVLTF
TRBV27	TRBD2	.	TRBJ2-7	TGTGCCAGCAGTTGGCGACTAGCGGGAGTACATGAGCAGTACTTC	CASSWRLAGVHEQYF
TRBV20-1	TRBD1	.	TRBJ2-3	TGCTCAGGGGGTCTCACAGATACGCAGTATTTT	CSGGLTDTQYF
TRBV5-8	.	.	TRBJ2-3	TGTGCCAGCAGCTCCGGGACATCAGATACGCAGTATTTT	CASSSGTSDTQYF
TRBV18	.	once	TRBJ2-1	TGTGCCAGCTCGCCCCTTGGGAACTACAATGAGCAGTTCTTC	CASSPLGNYNEQFF
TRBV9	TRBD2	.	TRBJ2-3	TGTGCCAGCAGCGTGCGGGAGAGGACAGATACGCAGTATTTT	CASSVRERTDTQYF
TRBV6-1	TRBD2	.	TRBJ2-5	TGTGCCAGCAGGGCCACTAGCGGGGGGACCCAGTACTTC	CASRATSGGTQYF
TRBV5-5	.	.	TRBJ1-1	TGTGCCAGCAGCCCCCCAGGGACCCGAGCTGAAGCTTTCTTT	CASSPPGTRAEAFF
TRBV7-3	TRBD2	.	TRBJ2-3	TGTGCCAGCAGCCCAACTCACGGGGGGGAGCTCACAGATACGCAGTATTTT	CASSPTHGGELTDTQYF
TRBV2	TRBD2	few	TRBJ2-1	TGTGCCAGCTTAAGCGGGAGGGGTCACAATGAGCAGTTCTTC	CASLSGRGHNEQFF
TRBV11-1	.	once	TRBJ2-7	TGTGCCAGCAGCTCTGGAGGAAGGGGGTACGAGCAGTACTTC	CASSSGGRGYEQYF
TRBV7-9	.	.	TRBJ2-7	TGTGCCAGCAGCCCCACTAATACTCAGTACTTC	CASSPTNTQYF
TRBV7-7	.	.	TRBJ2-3	TGTGCTAGCAGCTTAGTTGGGGGGGCCACAGATACGCAGTATTTT	CASSLVGGATDTQYF
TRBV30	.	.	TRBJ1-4	TGTGCCTGGAGGCGGGGAATGACTAATGAAAAACTGTTTTTT	CAWRRGMTNEKLFF
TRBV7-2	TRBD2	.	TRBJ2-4	TGTGCCAGCAGCCTACGGGGGGGAGCCCAGAACATTCAGTACTTC	CASSLRGGAQNIQYF
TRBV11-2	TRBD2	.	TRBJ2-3	TGTGCCAGCAGCTCCCGACTAGCGGGGTTCACAGATACGCAGTATTTT	CASSSRLAGFTDTQYF